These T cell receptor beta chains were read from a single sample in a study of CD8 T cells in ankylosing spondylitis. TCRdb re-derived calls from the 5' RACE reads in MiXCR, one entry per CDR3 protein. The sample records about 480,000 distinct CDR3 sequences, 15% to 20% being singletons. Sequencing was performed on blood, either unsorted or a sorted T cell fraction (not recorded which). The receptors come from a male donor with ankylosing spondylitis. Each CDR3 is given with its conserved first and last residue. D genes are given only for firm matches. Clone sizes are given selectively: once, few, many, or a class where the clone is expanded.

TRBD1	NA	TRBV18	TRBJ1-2	CASSPLGTGINGYTF	TGTGCCAGCTCACCTCTTGGGACAGGGATCAATGGCTACACCTTC
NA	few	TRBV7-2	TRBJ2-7	CASSGEYSSYEQYF	TGTGCCAGCAGCGGAGAATATAGCTCCTACGAGCAGTACTTC
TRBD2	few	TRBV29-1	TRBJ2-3	CSVQTSGTTDTQYF	TGCAGCGTTCAGACTAGCGGAACCACAGATACGCAGTATTTT
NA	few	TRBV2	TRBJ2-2	CASSEWTPNTGELFF	TGTGCCAGCAGTGAGTGGACTCCTAACACCGGGGAGCTGTTTTTT
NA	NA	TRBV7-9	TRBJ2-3	CASRRSQVADTQYF	TGTGCCAGCAGGCGGTCCCAGGTAGCAGATACGCAGTATTTT
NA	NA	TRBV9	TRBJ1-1	CASSVGPADNTEAFF	TGTGCCAGCAGCGTAGGCCCGGCCGATAACACTGAAGCTTTCTTT
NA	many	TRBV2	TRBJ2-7	CASSGDNSYEQYF	TGTGCCAGCAGCGGGGACAACTCCTACGAGCAGTACTTC
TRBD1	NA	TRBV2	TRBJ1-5	CASSGLTGGRNQPQHF	TGTGCCAGCAGTGGCTTGACAGGGGGTCGCAATCAGCCCCAGCATTTT
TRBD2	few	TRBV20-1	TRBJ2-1	CSARDYSGSYEQFF	TGCAGTGCTAGGGATTATAGCGGGAGTTACGAGCAGTTCTTC
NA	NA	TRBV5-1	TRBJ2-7	CASSPQGSYEQYF	TGCGCCAGCAGCCCGCAGGGCTCCTACGAGCAGTACTTC
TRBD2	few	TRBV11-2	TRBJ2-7	CASSLDISGTSGRAYEQYF	TGTGCCAGCAGCTTAGACATATCCGGGACTAGCGGCAGAGCCTACGAGCAGTACTTC